This T cell receptor (beta chain) was retrieved from a study of cytomegalovirus exposure and HLA in healthy donors. General observations from the study: Among the sequence variants, a highly shared cluster was likely an artifact of sequencing. Rarity marked most TCR sequences, yet some public TCRs occurred in many donors. TCR beta V- and J-gene trimming was later associated with a missense DCLRE1C variant.

Germline V CDR1 and CDR2: MNHNS, SASEGT. V lost 4 bases to trimming and J lost 4 bases, with 17 bases between them. The CDR3 has 17 residues. The PCR had 60 Vbeta and 13 Jbeta primers. Clones were read by immunoSEQ multiplex PCR, and TCRdb kept only the in-frame ones, dropping some. This sample carries 100,000 to 150,000 clones, roughly 77% of them seen once, and the ten largest clones take about 4.9%. Worth noting for this clone: Antigen specificity is unknown.

This rearrangement joins TRBV6-1 to TRBJ2-6; TRBD2 might be the D (5 bases). The source of this sequence is a man aged 50-60 years in good health and CMV-seropositive. Material: PBMCs. DNA of the CDR3: TGTGCCAGCAGTGGACTAAAACTTTCGTCCGGGGCCAACGTCCTGACTTTC. It encodes CASSGLKLSSGANVLTF.